The 13 T cell receptor beta chains reported below all come from one sample, sequenced in a study of T cells in Graves' hyperthyroidism and ophthalmopathy. TCR beta CDR3 regions were amplified from RNA. The HTBI primer set drove a first-round RT-PCR of the TCR CDR3. In TCRdb, the multiplex PCR reads were re-called with MiXCR into one record per CDR3 protein. The sample consists of about 330,000 distinct CDR3 sequences, around 13% of them appearing once. Sequencing was performed on blood. The receptor source for this set is a woman in her thirties or forties with Graves' ophthalmopathy.

This clonotype was recorded many times. V and J are TRBV7-8 and TRBJ2-5; 9 positions agree with TRBD2. The germline gives CDR1 SGHVS, CDR2 FQNEAQ. The V gene end was trimmed by 5 bases and the J gene end by 5 bases; junction bases not matched to a gene: 6. The CDR3 has 14 residues. The DNA for the CDR3 is TGTGCCAGCAGCGCCGGGACTAGCATGGAGACCCAGTACTTC. It codes for CASSAGTSMETQYF.

The V call is TRBV29-1, the J call TRBJ2-2; weak D call: TRBD2 (6 bases). V was trimmed by 4 bases and J by 1 base, leaving 7 bases between them. The CDR3 totals 13 residues. The germline gives CDR1 SQVTM, CDR2 ANQGSEA. CDR3 loop: CSVGGLNTGELFF. The CDR3 nucleotides are TGCAGCGTTGGGGGACTGAACACCGGGGAGCTGTTTTTT.

This clonotype was recorded at least ten times. The chain joins TRBV2 to TRBJ1-6; no definite D call. Trimming shortened V by 7 bases and J by 0 bases, and 7 bases separated the two germline ends. Germline assignment: CDR1 SNHLY and CDR2 FYNNEI. CDR3 length equals 14 residues. CDR3 sequence (DNA): TGTGCCAGCAAACGTAGCTCCTATAATTCACCCCTCCACTTT. Protein product: CASKRSSYNSPLHF.

This clonotype was detected many times. The rearrangement joins TRBV13 to TRBJ2-7; 7 nucleotides match TRBD2. The CDR3 sequence is 14 residues long. V trimming: 0 bases; J trimming: 4 bases; junction bases outside the gene matches: 3. Per the germline V gene, CDR1 is PRHDT and CDR2 is FYEKMQ (reference sequence). CDR3 residues: CASSLGREGYEQYF. The CDR3 DNA follows: TGTGCCAGCAGCTTAGGGAGGGAGGGGTACGAGCAGTACTTC.

The table lists this clonotype with a few counts. This chain connects TRBV15 to TRBJ2-7; D gene unclear. Germline V gene lookup returns CDR1 LNHNV and CDR2 YYDKDF (reference sequence). V was trimmed by 0 bases and J by 3 bases, leaving 12 bases between them. CDR3 length: 15 residues. The CDR3 loop is CATSRDQARLYEQYF. CDR3 nucleotide sequence: TGTGCCACCAGCAGAGACCAGGCCAGACTCTACGAGCAGTACTTC.

This clonotype was recorded at least ten times. This chain uses TRBV28 with TRBJ2-5, with D tentatively TRBD1 (5 bases). Germline values: CDR1 MDHEN, CDR2 SYDVKM. This CDR3 is built from 12 residues. The V gene lost 6 bases and the J gene lost 3 bases, with 8 bases spanning the gap. The CDR3 loop is CASRQGKETQYF. The CDR3 coding sequence is TGTGCCAGCAGGCAGGGTAAAGAGACCCAGTACTTC.

This clonotype was seen repeatedly, ten times or more. The rearrangement joins TRBV11-3 to TRBJ2-1; no clear D gene. Looked up from germline, CDR1 is SGHNT and CDR2 is YENEEA. Trimming took off 4 bases at V and 3 bases at J, with 7 bases between the two ends. The CDR3 is 13 amino acids. CDR3 amino acids: CASSSTNYNEQFF. The CDR3 region has the DNA TGTGCCAGCAGCTCGACCAACTACAATGAGCAGTTCTTC.

The table lists this clonotype with many counts. For the CDR3, the DNA is TGCAGCGTTGAAGATCCACCGTATCCCGGACAGCAAGAGACCCAGTACTTC. Translation gives CSVEDPPYPGQQETQYF. The chain links TRBV29-1 to TRBJ2-5; D perhaps matches TRBD1 (6 bases). The CDR3 runs to 17 residues. With 0 bases removed from V and 2 bases from J, the gap between germline ends came to 19 bases. Germline loops: CDR1 SQVTM, CDR2 ANQGSEA.

The CDR3 nucleotides are TGTGCCACCAGTGAATCCGGACAGGGGAAAACGGATCAGCCCCAGCATTTT. Translated, it gives CATSESGQGKTDQPQHF. The genes are TRBV24-1 and TRBJ1-5; TRBD1 matches 9 bases. Trimming cost V 4 bases and J 5 bases; bases outside gene matches: 11. This CDR3 comprises 17 residues. Germline loops: CDR1 KGHDR, CDR2 SFDVKD.

The V call is TRBV20-1, the J call TRBJ2-3; D is ambiguous. The CDR3 covers 11 residues. The germline V gene has CDR1 DFQATT and CDR2 SNEGSKA (reference sequence). V gave up 0 bases and J gave up 8 bases, with 6 bases separating them. The CDR3 reads CSARDGPTQYF. The CDR3 DNA follows: TGCAGTGCTAGAGATGGGCCTACGCAGTATTTT.

This clonotype was counted ten times or more. This chain uses TRBV28 with TRBJ2-1, with D maybe TRBD2 (6 bases). The CDR3 is made up of 16 amino acids. CDR1 MDHEN and CDR2 SYDVKM come from the germline V gene. V lost 5 bases to trimming and J lost 6 bases, with 20 bases between them. DNA of the CDR3: TGTGCCAGCAGTAGACCGGGGCGGGACGCTACCAATGAGCAGTTCTTC. Translated: CASSRPGRDATNEQFF.

This clonotype has at least ten counts. This chain connects TRBV28 to TRBJ1-2; 9 nucleotides agree with TRBD1. The CDR3 is 15 residues long. Losses at the gene ends were 4 bases for V and 8 bases for J; bases not matched to a gene: 11. The germline V gene has CDR1 MDHEN and CDR2 SYDVKM. The CDR3 here is CASSSSRTGGWGYTF. CDR3 DNA sequence: TGTGCCAGCAGTTCCTCCAGAACAGGGGGCTGGGGCTACACCTTC.

This clonotype was seen only a few times. The V call is TRBV19, the J call TRBJ2-1; D tentatively fits TRBD1 or TRBD2 (5 bases each). Between the trimmed V and J ends, which lost 6 bases and 7 bases, there was a span of 25 bases. Germline CDR1 is LNHDA and CDR2 is SQIVND (reference sequence). CDR3 length equals 17 residues. This chain's CDR3 is CASRPNRGALWRNEQFF. CDR3 DNA sequence: TGTGCCAGTAGGCCTAACCGAGGGGCACTCTGGAGGAATGAGCAGTTCTTC.